The 12 T cell receptor beta chains below all came from one sample that was sequenced in a study of cytotoxic CD8 clonotypes in ibrutinib-treated CLL. TCRdb keeps only in-frame clones here, not all; method: immunoSEQ multiplex PCR. The sample contains some 170,000 clones, more than 70% of which appear only once. The material was PBMCs, obtained at disease progression, from a patient treated with ibrutinib. These receptor sequences come from a human donor with chronic lymphocytic leukemia.

The rearrangement links TRBV18 to TRBJ2-1, with 11 nucleotides matching TRBD2. Germline-derived CDR1 and CDR2 are KGHSH and LQKENI. This CDR3 spans 15 amino acids. After removal of 5 bases from V and 7 bases from J, the junction contained 7 bases not matched to a gene. CDR3 nucleotide sequence: TGTGCCAGCTCAGAACTAGCGGGAGTCGGGAATGAGCAGTTCTTC. Protein product: CASSELAGVGNEQFF. The full variable domain, completed using reference TRBV18 and TRBJ2-1, is NAGVMQNPRHLVRRRGQEARLRCSPMKGHSHVYWYRQLPEEGLKFMVYLQKENIIDESGMPKERFSAEFPKEGPSILRIQQVVRGDSAAYFCASSELAGVGNEQFFGPGTRLTVL.

There are a few counts of this clone. CDR3 sequence (DNA): TGCAGCGTTGGGGACAGCGATCAGCCCCAGCATTTT. As protein: CSVGDSDQPQHF. This chain joins TRBV29-1 and TRBJ1-5; 7 nucleotides align to TRBD1. V shed 4 bases, J shed 5 bases, and the junction held 2 bases outside the gene matches. Germline CDR1 reads SQVTM; CDR2 reads ANQGSEA. The CDR3 runs 12 residues.

This chain connects TRBV5-6 to TRBJ2-3, with D tentatively TRBD1 (5 bases). This CDR3 is 13 amino acids long. Trimming stripped 4 bases from V and 2 bases from J, with 8 bases between. Germline V gene data show CDR1 as SGHDT and CDR2 as YYEEEE. The CDR3 DNA is TGTGCCAGCAGCCTGGACAACACAGATACGCAGTATTTT. It codes for CASSLDNTDTQYF.

The genes are TRBV7-2 and TRBJ2-7; D unresolved. Germline-derived CDR1 and CDR2 are SGHTA and FQGNSA. CDR3 length: 15 amino acids. Trimming removed 4 bases at V and 3 bases at J, with 16 bases between. CDR3 amino acids: CASSSTLPVDYEQYF. Written as DNA, the CDR3 is TGTGCCAGCAGCTCCACCCTCCCAGTCGACTACGAGCAGTACTTC.

The rearrangement uses TRBV7-3 and TRBJ2-7, with TRBD1 matching 8 bases. J was trimmed by 2 bases and V by 6 bases; bases with no gene match: 15. Germline CDR1 and CDR2: SGHTA and FQGTGA. This CDR3 region has 17 residues. The DNA for the CDR3 is TGTGCCAGCAGTCCAGGACAGGGCAATCCCATCCCCTACGAGCAGTACTTC. It yields the protein CASSPGQGNPIPYEQYF. The variable domain in full, with the rest retrieved from reference TRBV7-3 and TRBJ2-7, is GAGVSQTPSNKVTEKGKYVELRCDPISGHTALYWYRQSLGQGPEFLIYFQGTGAADDSGLPNDRFFAVRPEGSVSTLKIQRTERGDSAVYLCASSPGQGNPIPYEQYFGPGTRLTVT.

V and J are TRBV6-5 and TRBJ1-1; perhaps TRBD1 as D (6 bases). Deletions cut 5 bases from V and 0 bases from J, with 10 bases between. This CDR3 has 14 residues. CDR1 and CDR2 from the germline V gene are MNHEY and SVGAGI. Here the CDR3 DNA reads TGTGCCAGCAGTCTCCGGACAGTGAACACTGAAGCTTTCTTT. It yields the protein CASSLRTVNTEAFF.

The chain uses TRBV10-1 and TRBJ2-1; 11 nucleotides agree with TRBD2. The germline gives CDR1 WNHNN, CDR2 SYGVQD (reference sequence). The CDR3 is 18 amino acids. Trimming removed 6 bases from V and 2 bases from J; junction bases left unmatched: 12. The CDR3 reads CASSHTGTSGLPYNEQFF. Here the CDR3 DNA reads TGCGCCAGCAGCCATACCGGGACTAGCGGATTGCCCTACAATGAGCAGTTCTTC.

The gene calls are TRBV5-1 and TRBJ1-2, with D possibly matching TRBD1 (6 bases). The CDR3 is 14 residues long. V was shortened by 4 bases and J by 3 bases, with 13 bases between the two germline ends. Germline CDR1 is SGHRS and CDR2 is YFSETQ. The chain's CDR3 is CASSLLQGHYGYTF. In nucleotides, the CDR3 is TGCGCCAGCAGCCTACTACAGGGACACTATGGCTACACCTTC.

The V call is TRBV29-1, the J call TRBJ2-2; TRBD1 agrees at 8 bases. This CDR3 is built from 15 residues. Germline V gene lookup returns CDR1 SQVTM and CDR2 ANQGSEA. After removal of 4 bases from V and 3 bases from J, the junction contained 7 bases not matched to a gene. CDR3 sequence reads: CSVGPRQGYTGELFF. In DNA, the CDR3 is TGCAGCGTTGGCCCCCGACAGGGGTACACCGGGGAGCTGTTTTTT.

The chain combines TRBV7-2 with TRBJ2-5; D is perhaps TRBD1 (6 bases). The CDR3 consists of 12 residues. CDR1 is SGHTA, CDR2 FQGNSA, per germline. Trimming stripped 3 bases from V and 5 bases from J, with 7 bases between. CDR3 DNA: TGTGCCAGCAGCTTTAGGGGGGAGACCCAGTACTTC. Translation gives CASSFRGETQYF.

This clone was seen a single time. The J gene is TRBJ2-1, the V gene TRBV2, with a tentative D call TRBD2 (5 bases). V dropped 6 bases and J dropped 0 bases, with 9 bases sitting between them. This CDR3 spans 14 amino acids. Germline V gene data show CDR1 as SNHLY and CDR2 as FYNNEI. In DNA, the CDR3 is TGTGCCAGCAGCGAGGGAGTCTCCTACAATGAGCAGTTCTTC. This translates into CASSEGVSYNEQFF. The whole variable domain, filled in from reference TRBV2 and TRBJ2-1, reads EPEVTQTPSHQVTQMGQEVILRCVPISNHLYFYWYRQILGQKVEFLVSFYNNEISEKSEIFDDQFSVERPDGSNFTLKIRSTKLEDSAMYFCASSEGVSYNEQFFGPGTRLTVL.

This chain uses TRBV29-1 with TRBJ2-2; no reliable D call. The V and J ends lost 4 bases and 2 bases respectively, with 8 bases between them. The CDR3 is made up of 13 amino acids. Germline V gene lookup returns CDR1 SQVTM and CDR2 ANQGSEA. The CDR3, as DNA: TGCAGCGTTGGGTCGGGCAACACCGGGGAGCTGTTTTTT. It codes for CSVGSGNTGELFF.